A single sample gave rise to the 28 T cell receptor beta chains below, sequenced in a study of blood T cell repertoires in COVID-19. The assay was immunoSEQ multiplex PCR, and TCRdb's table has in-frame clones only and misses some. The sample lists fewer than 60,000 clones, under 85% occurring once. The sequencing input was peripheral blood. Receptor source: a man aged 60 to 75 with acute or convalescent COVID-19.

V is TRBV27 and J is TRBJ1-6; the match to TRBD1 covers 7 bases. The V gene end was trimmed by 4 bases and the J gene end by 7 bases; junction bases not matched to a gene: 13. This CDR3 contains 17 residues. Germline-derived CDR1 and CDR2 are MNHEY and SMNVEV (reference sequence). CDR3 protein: CASSSMVPGQLNSPLHF. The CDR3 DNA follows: TGTGCCAGCAGTTCTATGGTCCCGGGACAGCTAAATTCACCCCTCCACTTT.

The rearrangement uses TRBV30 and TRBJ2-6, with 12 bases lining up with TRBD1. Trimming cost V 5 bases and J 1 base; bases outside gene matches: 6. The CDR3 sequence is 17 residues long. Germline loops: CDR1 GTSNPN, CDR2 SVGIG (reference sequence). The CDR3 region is CAWHRDRGRSGANVLTF. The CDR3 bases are TGTGCCTGGCACCGGGACAGGGGGCGATCTGGGGCCAACGTCCTGACTTTC. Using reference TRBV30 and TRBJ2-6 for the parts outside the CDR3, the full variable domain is SQTIHQWPATLVQPVGSPLSLECTVEGTSNPNLYWYRQAAGRGLQLLFYSVGIGQISSEVPQNLSASRPQDRQFILSSKKLLLSDSGFYLCAWHRDRGRSGANVLTFGAGSRLTVL.

The CDR3 protein is CASSEGTGVGTEAFF. The CDR3 nucleotides read TGCGCCAGCAGTGAGGGGACAGGGGTAGGGACTGAAGCTTTCTTT. The chain joins TRBV10-2 to TRBJ1-1, with 10 bases identical to TRBD1. The germline V gene has CDR1 WSHSY and CDR2 SAAADI. V was clipped by 2 bases and J by 5 bases; unmatched bases: 5. The CDR3 runs to 15 residues.

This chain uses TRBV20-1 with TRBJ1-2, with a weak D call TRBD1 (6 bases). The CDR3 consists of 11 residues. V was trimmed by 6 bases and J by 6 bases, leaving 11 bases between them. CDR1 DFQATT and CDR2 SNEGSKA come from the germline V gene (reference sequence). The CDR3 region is CSAPGDHGYTF. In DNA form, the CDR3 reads TGCAGTGCGCCAGGGGACCATGGCTACACCTTC.

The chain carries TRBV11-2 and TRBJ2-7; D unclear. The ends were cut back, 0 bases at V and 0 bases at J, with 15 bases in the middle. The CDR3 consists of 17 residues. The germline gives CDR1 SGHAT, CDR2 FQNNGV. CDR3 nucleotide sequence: TGTGCCAGCAGCTTAGATCGGTTTGTGAGGAACTCCTACGAGCAGTACTTC. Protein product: CASSLDRFVRNSYEQYF.

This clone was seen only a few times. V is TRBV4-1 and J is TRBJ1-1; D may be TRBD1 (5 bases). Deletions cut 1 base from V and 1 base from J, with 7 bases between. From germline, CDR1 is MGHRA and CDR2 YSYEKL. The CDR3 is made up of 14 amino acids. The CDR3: CASSQGQKNTEAFF. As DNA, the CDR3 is TGCGCCAGCAGCCAAGGACAGAAGAACACTGAAGCTTTCTTT.

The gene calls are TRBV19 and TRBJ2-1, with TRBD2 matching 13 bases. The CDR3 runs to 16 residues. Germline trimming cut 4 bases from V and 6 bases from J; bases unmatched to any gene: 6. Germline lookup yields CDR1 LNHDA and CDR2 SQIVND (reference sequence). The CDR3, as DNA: TGTGCCAGTAGTAAAGGGACTAGCGGGGAGGGCAATGAGCAGTTCTTC. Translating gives CASSKGTSGEGNEQFF.

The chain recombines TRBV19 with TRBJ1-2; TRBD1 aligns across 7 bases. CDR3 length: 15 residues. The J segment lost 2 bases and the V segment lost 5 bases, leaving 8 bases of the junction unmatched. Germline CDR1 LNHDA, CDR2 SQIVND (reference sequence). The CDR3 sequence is CASSPEGTANYGYTF. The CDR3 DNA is TGTGCCAGTAGTCCCGAAGGGACAGCCAACTATGGCTACACCTTC.

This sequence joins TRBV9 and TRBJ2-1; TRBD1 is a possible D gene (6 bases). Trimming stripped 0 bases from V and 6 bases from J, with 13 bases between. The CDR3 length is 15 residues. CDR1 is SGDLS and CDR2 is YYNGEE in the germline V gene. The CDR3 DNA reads TGTGCCAGCAGCGTAGCTGGGGGCAATGTCAATGAGCAGTTCTTC. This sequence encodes CASSVAGGNVNEQFF.

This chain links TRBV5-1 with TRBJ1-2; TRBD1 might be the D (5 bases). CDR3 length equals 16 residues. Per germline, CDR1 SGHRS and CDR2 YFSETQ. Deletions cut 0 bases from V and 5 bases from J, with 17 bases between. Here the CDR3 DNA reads TGCGCCAGCAGCTTGGCCGGAAACAGGAGTAGATATGGCTACACCTTC. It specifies CASSLAGNRSRYGYTF.

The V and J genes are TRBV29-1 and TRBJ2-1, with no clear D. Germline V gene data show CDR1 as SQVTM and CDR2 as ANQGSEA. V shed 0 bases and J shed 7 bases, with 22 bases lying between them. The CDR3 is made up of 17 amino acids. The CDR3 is CSVEDPRQSRSNNEQFF. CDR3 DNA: TGCAGCGTTGAAGATCCACGACAATCCCGATCGAATAATGAGCAGTTCTTC.

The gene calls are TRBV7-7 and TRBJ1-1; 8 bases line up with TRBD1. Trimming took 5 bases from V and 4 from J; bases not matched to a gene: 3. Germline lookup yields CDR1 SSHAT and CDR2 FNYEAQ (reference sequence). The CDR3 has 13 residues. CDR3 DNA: TGTGCCAGCAGCCGAGACAGGGGCACTGAAGCTTTCTTT. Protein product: CASSRDRGTEAFF.

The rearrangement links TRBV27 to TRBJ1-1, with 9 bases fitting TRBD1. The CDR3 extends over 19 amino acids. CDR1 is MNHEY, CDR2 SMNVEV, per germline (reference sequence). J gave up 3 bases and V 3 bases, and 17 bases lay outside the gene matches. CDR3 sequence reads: CASSLRRRDRAEWDTEAFF. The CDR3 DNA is TGTGCCAGCAGTTTGCGCCGAAGGGACAGGGCGGAGTGGGACACTGAAGCTTTCTTT.

CDR3: CASSQPTGIGNSPLHF. Written as DNA, the CDR3 is TGTGCCAGCAGCCAACCGACAGGGATAGGTAATTCACCCCTCCACTTT. This chain joins TRBV3-1 (or the pseudogene TRBV3-2) and TRBJ1-6, with 7 positions matching TRBD1. The CDR3 contains 16 residues. Trimming removed 2 bases from V and 6 bases from J; junction bases left unmatched: 7. Germline assignment: CDR1 LGHDT and CDR2 YNNKEL (reference sequence).

DNA for the CDR3: TGTGCCAGCAGGGCCCCCGAGGACACTGAAGCTTTCTTT. Translating gives CASRAPEDTEAFF. The chain carries TRBV2 and TRBJ1-1, with D unresolved. The V end lost 6 bases, the J end lost 3 bases, and 11 bases lay between the germline ends. Per the germline V gene, CDR1 is SNHLY and CDR2 is FYNNEI. The CDR3 consists of 13 residues.

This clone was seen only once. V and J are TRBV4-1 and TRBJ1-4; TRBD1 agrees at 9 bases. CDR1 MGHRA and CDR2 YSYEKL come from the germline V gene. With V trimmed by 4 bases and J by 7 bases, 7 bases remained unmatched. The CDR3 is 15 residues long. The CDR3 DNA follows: TGCGCCAGCAGCCTCACAGGGGGCAAGGGTGAAAAACTGTTTTTT. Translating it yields CASSLTGGKGEKLFF.

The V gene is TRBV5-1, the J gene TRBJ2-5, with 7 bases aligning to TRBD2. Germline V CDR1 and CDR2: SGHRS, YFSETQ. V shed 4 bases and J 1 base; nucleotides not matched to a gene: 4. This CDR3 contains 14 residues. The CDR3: CASSPGGSQETQYF. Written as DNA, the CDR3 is TGCGCCAGCAGCCCCGGGGGGAGCCAAGAGACCCAGTACTTC.

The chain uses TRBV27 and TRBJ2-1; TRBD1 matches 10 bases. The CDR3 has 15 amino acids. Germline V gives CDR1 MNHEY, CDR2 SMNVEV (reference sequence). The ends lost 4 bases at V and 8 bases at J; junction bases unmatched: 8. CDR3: CASSSRTGGLDEQFF. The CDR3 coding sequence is TGTGCCAGCAGTTCACGGACAGGGGGATTGGATGAGCAGTTCTTC.

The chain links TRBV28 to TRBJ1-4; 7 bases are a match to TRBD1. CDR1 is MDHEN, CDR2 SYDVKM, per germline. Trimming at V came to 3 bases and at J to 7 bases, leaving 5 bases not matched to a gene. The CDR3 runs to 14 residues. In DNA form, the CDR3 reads TGTGCCAGCAGTTTGGGAAGGGGGCGTGAAAAACTGTTTTTT. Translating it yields CASSLGRGREKLFF.

The CDR3 DNA reads as TGTGCCAGCGCTTCTCGACAGGGCGGCTACACCTTC. Translating gives CASASRQGGYTF. J is TRBJ1-2 and V is TRBV6-5; TRBD1 aligns across 7 bases. The CDR3 loop spans 12 amino acids. Per the germline V gene, CDR1 is MNHEY and CDR2 is SVGAGI. The trim removed 8 bases at V and 8 bases at J, leaving 8 bases unmatched.

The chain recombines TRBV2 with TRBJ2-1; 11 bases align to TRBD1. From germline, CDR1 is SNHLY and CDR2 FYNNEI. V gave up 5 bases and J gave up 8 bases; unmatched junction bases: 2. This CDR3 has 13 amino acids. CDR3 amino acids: CASSRTGGDEQFF. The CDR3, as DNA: TGTGCCAGCAGTCGGACAGGGGGCGATGAGCAGTTCTTC.

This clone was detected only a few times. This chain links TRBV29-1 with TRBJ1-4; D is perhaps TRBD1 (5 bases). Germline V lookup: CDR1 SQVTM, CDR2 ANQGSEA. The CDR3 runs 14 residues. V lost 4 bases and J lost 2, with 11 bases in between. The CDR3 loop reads CSVGAEGTNEKLFF. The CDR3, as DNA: TGCAGCGTTGGGGCGGAGGGGACTAATGAAAAACTGTTTTTT. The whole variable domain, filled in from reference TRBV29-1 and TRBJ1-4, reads SAVISQKPSRDICQRGTSLTIQCQVDSQVTMMFWYRQQPGQSLTLIATANQGSEATYESGFVIDKFPISRPNLTFSTLTVSNMSPEDSSIYLCSVGAEGTNEKLFFGSGTQLSVL.

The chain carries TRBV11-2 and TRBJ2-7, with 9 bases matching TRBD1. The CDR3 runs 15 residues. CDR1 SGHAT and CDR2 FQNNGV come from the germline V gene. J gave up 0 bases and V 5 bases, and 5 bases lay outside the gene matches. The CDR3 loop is CASSPGTGSSYEQYF. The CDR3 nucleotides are TGTGCCAGCAGCCCCGGGACAGGGAGCTCCTACGAGCAGTACTTC.

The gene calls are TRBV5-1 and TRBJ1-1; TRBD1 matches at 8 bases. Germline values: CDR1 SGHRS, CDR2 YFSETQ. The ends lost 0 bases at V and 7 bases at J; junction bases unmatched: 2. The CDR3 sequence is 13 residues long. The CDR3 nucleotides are TGCGCCAGCAGCTTGGGACAGGGGAATGAAGCTTTCTTT. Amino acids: CASSLGQGNEAFF.

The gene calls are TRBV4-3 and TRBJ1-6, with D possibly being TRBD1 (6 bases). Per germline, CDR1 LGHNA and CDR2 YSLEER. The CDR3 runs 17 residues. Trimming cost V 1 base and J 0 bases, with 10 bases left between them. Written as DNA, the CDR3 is TGCGCCAGCAGCCAAGGGCTGACAGGCTCCTATAATTCACCCCTCCACTTT. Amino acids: CASSQGLTGSYNSPLHF.

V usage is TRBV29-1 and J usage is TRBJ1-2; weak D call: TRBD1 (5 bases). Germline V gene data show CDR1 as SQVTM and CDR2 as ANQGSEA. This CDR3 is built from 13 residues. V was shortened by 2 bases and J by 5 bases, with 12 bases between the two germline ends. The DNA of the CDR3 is TGCAGCGTTGAAACGACAGAAGATTATGGCTACACCTTC. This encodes CSVETTEDYGYTF.

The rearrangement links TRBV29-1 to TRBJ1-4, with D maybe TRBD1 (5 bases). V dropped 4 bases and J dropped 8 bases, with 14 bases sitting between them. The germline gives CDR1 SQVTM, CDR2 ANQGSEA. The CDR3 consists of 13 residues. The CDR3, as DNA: TGCAGCGTTGGGGACCGGGGGACCGAAAAACTGTTTTTT. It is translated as CSVGDRGTEKLFF.

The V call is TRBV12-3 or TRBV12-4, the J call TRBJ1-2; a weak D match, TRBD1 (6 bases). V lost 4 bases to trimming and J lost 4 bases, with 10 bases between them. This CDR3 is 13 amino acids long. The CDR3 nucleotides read TGTGCCAGCAGTTGGGGGCTTAGCTATGGCTACACCTTC. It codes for CASSWGLSYGYTF.